The T cell receptor (beta chain) under discussion was sequenced for a study of control samples from healthy donors and cancer patients (TCRdb year 2020). Including the terminal cysteine and phenylalanine, the CDR3 comprises 13 residues. Just the 39-base CDR3 DNA is kept, in frame starting at base 1. The junction shows trimming of 3 bases on V and 13 bases on J, and the gene matches do not reach 11 bases of it. For CDR1 and CDR2, the germline V gene (reference sequence) lists GTSNPN and SVGIG. For this clone: It has no known antigen specificity. The sample holds no much larger clone one base away, and base qualities are not on file.

Library construction relied on the immunoSEQ multiplex PCR assay. Drawn from immuneACCESS, this table holds only the in-frame rearrangements with V and J called that TCRdb kept. Clones are partly lost; checked studies trace under half to an unresolved V gene and leave the rest unexplained. The sample data list about 38,000 clones, and about four fifths of these were observed just once. Of the sample, roughly 21% is held by the ten largest clones. Sequenced: PBMCs. This chain joins TRBV30 to TRBJ1-2; 10 central nucleotides agree with TRBD1. This clonotype originated in a woman in her sixties with lung cancer. Here the CDR3 is given as CAWSGGTGAPFTF. The DNA reads as follows: TGTGCCTGGAGCGGGGGGACAGGGGCCCCCTTCACCTTC.